This T cell receptor (beta chain) was recovered during a study of control samples from healthy donors and cancer patients (dated by TCRdb to about 2020). The CDR3, from cysteine to phenylalanine, totals 16 residues. The only DNA kept is the CDR3, 48 bases in frame from the first base. CDR1 and CDR2, per the germline V gene, are MGHRA and YSYEKL. Deletion took 1 base off V and 0 bases off J, with a span of 9 bases between the germline ends. Library creation used the immunoSEQ multiplex PCR assay. In its TCRdb copy, this immuneACCESS table keeps in-frame sequences only and misses some clones. Where compared with another copy, unresolved V genes explain less than half of these, and the others have no known cause. The sample table records tens of thousands of clones; about 88% of these occur just once. The ten biggest clones cover under 7.5% of the sample. As to this clone: It lacks a known antigen. It has no much larger one-base neighbor in the sample; base qualities were not kept.

Sequenced input: blood. The clonotype originates from a woman between 50 and 59 years old in good health. Here the chain combines TRBV4-1 and TRBJ2-2, with the D segment identity uncertain. The CDR3 reads as follows: CASSQGRQSNTGELFF. The sequenced DNA is TGCGCCAGCAGCCAAGGTCGGCAGTCGAACACCGGGGAGCTGTTTTTT.